These 8 T cell receptor beta chains originate from one sample sequenced in a study of tumor-infiltrating lymphocytes in primary liver carcinoma. Total RNA amounting to around 530 ng was the source from which TCR beta cDNA was made with a constant-region primer. Construction of TCR beta libraries relied on three successive nested multiplex PCR rounds employing slightly modified ARM-PCR. TRBV1-TRBV30 forward primers and a C-beta reverse primer were used in the first two PCR rounds, which each ran for 10 cycles. TCRdb fed the multiplex PCR reads into MiXCR, producing one record per CDR3 protein. The sample carries roughly 50,000 distinct CDR3 sequences, 70% to 85% recorded once. For each extraction, RNA and DNA were obtained together from roughly 20-30 mg of unsorted bulk tissue. Specimen: liver tumor tissue from sampling region 2. The subset was: tumor region T2, inferior pole. Receptor source: a man aged 40-55 years with primary liver carcinoma and hepatitis B virus infection.

In the case of this clonotype: The final CDR3 position lacks the conserved phenylalanine or tryptophan, pointing to a likely read error. The limits of the CDR3 on the DNA are not certain, so only TCRdb's listed CDR3 is given. The V gene is TRBV12-3 or TRBV12-4, the J gene TRBJ2-7; the table gives TRBD2 as D, unverified against the DNA. The CDR3 is 15 amino acids in total, end residues counted. CDR3 in amino acids: CASSALGRALEEHYL.

The chain carries TRBV29-1 and TRBJ2-7; 7 nucleotides align to TRBD1. J lost 2 bases, V lost 5 bases, and 9 bases had no gene match. Germline lookup yields CDR1 SQVTM and CDR2 ANQGSEA. This CDR3 has 14 residues. This chain's CDR3 is CSVMTGDSPYEQYF. CDR3 sequence (DNA): TGCAGCGTTATGACTGGGGACAGCCCCTACGAGCAGTACTTC.

As regards this clonotype: Here the CDR3 omits its conserved ending phenylalanine or tryptophan, so a read error is the likely source. The rearrangement links TRBV28 to TRBJ1-1; a possible D gene is TRBD1 (5 bases). This CDR3 contains 15 residues. V was shortened by 2 bases and J by 2 bases, with 12 bases between the two germline ends. Germline V gene sequence: CDR1 MDHEN, CDR2 SYDVKM. CDR3 region: CASSLQQGINTEAFI. Written as DNA, the CDR3 is TGTGCCAGCAGTTTACAGCAGGGCATTAACACTGAAGCTTTCATT.

The genes are TRBV10-3 and TRBJ2-1; D gene unclear. The V and J ends lost 10 bases and 1 base respectively, with 8 bases between them. Germline V gives CDR1 ENHRY, CDR2 SYGVKD. The CDR3 is made up of 12 amino acids. CDR3 nucleotides: TGTGCCACCATGGGATCCTACAATGAGCAGTTCTTC. Translation gives CATMGSYNEQFF.

Concerning this clonotype: Relative to the germline gene, one junction end is altered; a read error may explain this. This chain joins TRBV6-1 and TRBJ2-7, with D perhaps TRBD1 or TRBD2 (5 bases each). This CDR3 spans 14 amino acids. CDR1 and CDR2 (germline): MNHNS, SASEGT. CDR3 coding DNA: TGTACCAGTAGTGCTGGGGACGGACCCTACGAGCAGTACTTC. Its protein product is CTSSAGDGPYEQYF.

Concerning this clonotype: At one end, the junction sequence differs from germline, possibly due to a read error. The chain uses TRBV5-8 and TRBJ1-5; 8 bases align to TRBD1. Germline V gene sequence: CDR1 SGHTS, CDR2 YDEGEE. This CDR3 region has 13 residues. CDR3 DNA: TGTGCCAACAGCTCTGACAGGGGTCAGCCTCAGCATTTT. Translation gives CANSSDRGQPQHF.

Note on this clonotype: An end of the junction differs from the germline gene, which may be a read error. The rearrangement links TRBV5-4 to TRBJ1-2; no definite D call. CDR1 is SGHNT, CDR2 YYREEE, per germline (reference sequence). The CDR3 has 13 amino acids. Here the CDR3 DNA reads TGTGCCAGCAGCGTGGACTGCCATTATGGATACACCTTC. It yields the protein CASSVDCHYGYTF. Complete variable domain (other parts from reference TRBV5-4 and TRBJ1-2): ETGVTQSPTHLIKTRGQQVTLRCSSQSGHNTVSWYQQALGQGPQFIFQYYREEENGRGNFPPRFSGLQFPNYSSELNVNALELDDSALYLCASSVDCHYGYTFGSGTRLTVV.

V is TRBV11-2 and J is TRBJ2-1; the match to TRBD2 covers 9 bases. Germline values: CDR1 SGHAT, CDR2 FQNNGV. The CDR3 contains 14 residues. The CDR3, as DNA: TGTGCACGCAGCTTGACTAGCGGATACAATGAGCAGTTCTTC. It specifies CARSLTSGYNEQFF.